Following are 25 T cell receptor beta chains from one sample sequenced in a study of blood T cell repertoires in COVID-19. TCRdb's copy holds only in-frame clones and misses some; the assay was immunoSEQ multiplex PCR. The data show roughly 180,000 clones, about 80% seen once. Sequencing was performed on PBMCs or T cells enriched from blood (not recorded which). These receptors were collected from a man aged 60 to 69 who had been exposed to COVID-19.

V usage is TRBV27 and J usage is TRBJ1-5; 7 bases are a match to TRBD1. With V trimmed by 5 bases and J by 6 bases, 7 bases remained unmatched. The CDR3 has 14 residues. The germline V gene has CDR1 MNHEY and CDR2 SMNVEV (reference sequence). The CDR3: CASSGDSRIQPQHF. The CDR3 coding sequence is TGTGCCAGCAGTGGGGACAGTAGGATTCAGCCCCAGCATTTT.

The chain combines TRBV6-1 with TRBJ1-6, with D unclear. Germline V CDR1 and CDR2: MNHNS, SASEGT. This CDR3 is 15 amino acids long. Trimming left V 2 bases short and J 4 bases short, with 9 bases between. The CDR3 coding sequence is TGTGCCAGCAGTGAAACAGCACCTTATAATTCACCCCTCCACTTT. This codes for CASSETAPYNSPLHF.

The rearrangement joins TRBV6-9 to TRBJ2-7; 7 positions match TRBD2. This CDR3 has 13 residues. In germline, CDR1 is MNHGY, CDR2 SVAAGI. The CDR3 DNA follows: TGTGCTGAACTAGCGTCCAGCTCCTACGAGCAGTACTTC. It is translated as CAELASSSYEQYF.

The chain links TRBV2 to TRBJ2-1; 10 bases align to TRBD2. Germline values: CDR1 SNHLY, CDR2 FYNNEI. V trimming: 6 bases; J trimming: 10 bases; junction bases outside the gene matches: 15. There are 16 residues in the CDR3. The CDR3 spells CASSDGLAALNREQFF. CDR3 bases: TGTGCCAGCAGCGATGGACTAGCGGCCCTGAACAGGGAGCAGTTCTTC.

This clone was found once. The J gene is TRBJ1-4, the V gene TRBV3-1 (or the pseudogene TRBV3-2); 8 bases are shared with TRBD1. Germline trimming cut 4 bases from V and 7 bases from J; bases unmatched to any gene: 8. The germline V gene has CDR1 LGHDT and CDR2 YNNKEL (reference sequence). The CDR3 totals 15 residues. The chain's CDR3 is CASSPQDREGEKLFF. The DNA for the CDR3 is TGTGCCAGCAGCCCTCAGGACAGGGAAGGTGAAAAACTGTTTTTT.

The rearrangement joins TRBV5-6 to TRBJ2-1, with a weak D call TRBD2 (5 bases). Trimming removed 4 bases from V and 7 bases from J, with 21 bases in between. The CDR3 contains 16 residues. Germline lookup yields CDR1 SGHDT and CDR2 YYEEEE. The CDR3 here is CASSPVARNGVNEQFF. CDR3 nucleotides: TGTGCCAGCAGCCCCGTCGCGAGGAACGGGGTAAATGAGCAGTTCTTC.

This clone came up a few times. This chain connects TRBV7-2 to TRBJ2-7; 11 bases align to TRBD2. The V and J ends lost 3 bases and 4 bases, in that order; junction bases with no gene match: 8. This CDR3 comprises 16 residues. CDR1 is SGHTA, CDR2 FQGNSA, per germline. CDR3 amino acids: CASSLEGTSGTYEQYF. The CDR3 DNA reads TGTGCCAGCAGCTTGGAAGGGACTAGCGGAACGTACGAGCAGTACTTC.

A few counts support this clone. CDR3 in amino acids: CASTLVWSDTEAFF. CDR3 bases: TGTGCCAGCACACTAGTGTGGTCGGACACTGAAGCTTTCTTT. The chain uses TRBV2 and TRBJ1-1; D remains ambiguous. The V gene lost 7 bases and the J gene lost 3 bases, with 15 bases spanning the gap. The CDR3 spans 14 residues. Germline loops: CDR1 SNHLY, CDR2 FYNNEI.

This rearrangement joins TRBV9 to TRBJ2-7; TRBD1 might be the D (6 bases). This CDR3 contains 18 residues. CDR1 is SGDLS and CDR2 is YYNGEE in the germline V gene. V was shortened by 4 bases and J by 2 bases, with 25 bases between the two germline ends. DNA of the CDR3: TGTGCCAGCAGCCCGAGCCCACTCAACAGGGCATTTCCCTACGAGCAGTACTTC. As protein: CASSPSPLNRAFPYEQYF.

This chain uses TRBV5-1 with TRBJ2-4; 9 bases are a match to TRBD1. V lost 0 bases to trimming and J lost 5 bases; unmatched junction nucleotides: 3. The germline V gene encodes CDR1 SGHRS and CDR2 YFSETQ. This CDR3 has 15 amino acids. The CDR3 region has the DNA TGCGCCAGCAGCTTGGGAGGGACAGGGCAAAACATTCAGTACTTC. Its protein is CASSLGGTGQNIQYF.

The chain employs TRBV10-3 and TRBJ2-1; TRBD1 agrees at 9 bases. Trimming removed 0 bases from V and 7 bases from J; junction bases left unmatched: 7. CDR1 ENHRY and CDR2 SYGVKD come from the germline V gene. CDR3 size: 16 residues. CDR3 sequence (DNA): TGTGCCATCAGTGAGTCGAGACAGGGGGTGGAAAATGAGCAGTTCTTC. Residues: CAISESRQGVENEQFF.

The V gene is TRBV27, the J gene TRBJ1-2; D is ambiguous. Germline V CDR1 and CDR2: MNHEY, SMNVEV (reference sequence). This CDR3 is built from 14 residues. Trimming pared 2 bases from V and 4 bases from J, leaving 11 bases between. The CDR3: CASSLAASGYGYTF. The CDR3 nucleotides read TGTGCCAGCAGTTTAGCAGCCTCGGGCTATGGCTACACCTTC.

The chain combines TRBV9 with TRBJ2-7, with 7 bases that match TRBD1. Per germline, CDR1 SGDLS and CDR2 YYNGEE. This CDR3 has 15 amino acids. V was pared by 2 bases and J by 1 base, with 6 bases of the junction left unmatched. In nucleotides, the CDR3 is TGTGCCAGCAGCGTGACATGGGACAGATCCTACGAGCAGTACTTC. Amino acid sequence: CASSVTWDRSYEQYF.

The chain couples TRBV11-2 to TRBJ1-1, with D tentatively TRBD1 (5 bases). Germline V gene lookup returns CDR1 SGHAT and CDR2 FQNNGV. The germline V and J ends were trimmed by 1 base and 3 bases, with 6 bases remaining between them. This CDR3 region has 13 residues. The CDR3 coding sequence is TGTGCCAGCAGCTTAGCCAGGGACACTGAAGCTTTCTTT. This gives the protein CASSLARDTEAFF.

This clone was counted at least ten times. The chain recombines TRBV6-5 with TRBJ2-7; 11 nucleotides line up with TRBD1. The germline V gene has CDR1 MNHEY and CDR2 SVGAGI. V was clipped by 7 bases and J by 5 bases; unmatched bases: 10. The CDR3 consists of 15 residues. The DNA for the CDR3 is TGTGCCAGCACCTCGGGACAGGGGGTTTACGACGAGCAGTACTTC. It yields the protein CASTSGQGVYDEQYF.

This chain links TRBV9 with TRBJ1-1; D is possibly TRBD1 (6 bases). This CDR3 comprises 16 residues. Germline lookup yields CDR1 SGDLS and CDR2 YYNGEE. Trimming pared 3 bases from V and 0 bases from J, leaving 15 bases between. DNA for the CDR3: TGTGCCAGCAGCGGCAGGGGTTTAGGGTTGAACACTGAAGCTTTCTTT. Its translation: CASSGRGLGLNTEAFF.

This clone appeared a single time. The chain combines TRBV5-1 with TRBJ2-6; tentative D call: TRBD1 (5 bases). The CDR3 runs to 20 residues. V was cut by 3 bases and J by 0 bases, with 22 bases left in between. Germline values: CDR1 SGHRS, CDR2 YFSETQ. The CDR3 loop is CASSSLGVSTSTSGANVLTF. The CDR3 DNA reads TGCGCCAGCAGCTCCTTAGGGGTTTCCACCTCCACCTCTGGGGCCAACGTCCTGACTTTC.

This clone has a handful of counts. The chain carries TRBV5-1 and TRBJ1-6, with 8 nucleotides matching TRBD1. V shed 4 bases and J 11 bases; nucleotides not matched to a gene: 5. Germline V gene data show CDR1 as SGHRS and CDR2 as YFSETQ. CDR3 length equals 13 residues. The CDR3 DNA reads TGCGCCAGCAGCCAATCCAGGGGGCCACCCCTCCACTTT. It is translated as CASSQSRGPPLHF.

The CDR3 sequence: CASSSRGNTEAFF. The CDR3 region has the DNA TGTGCCAGCAGTTCCAGGGGGAACACTGAAGCTTTCTTT. The chain combines TRBV12-3 or TRBV12-4 with TRBJ1-1; weak D call: TRBD1 (6 bases). V was trimmed by 4 bases and J by 1 base, leaving 7 bases between them. This CDR3 region has 13 residues.

This clone was recorded a few times. This chain joins TRBV12-5 and TRBJ1-5; unclear D gene. The CDR3 has 15 residues. V was trimmed by 1 base and J by 3 bases, leaving 10 bases between them. The germline gives CDR1 LGHNT, CDR2 FRNRAP. In nucleotides, the CDR3 is TGTGCTAGTGGTTTGGGTCCAAAAGCCAATCAGCCCCAGCATTTT. Translating it yields CASGLGPKANQPQHF.

The chain combines TRBV19 with TRBJ2-5; TRBD1 matches at 8 bases. The V segment lost 8 bases and the J segment 5 bases; nucleotides outside the gene matches: 10. Germline V lookup: CDR1 LNHDA, CDR2 SQIVND (reference sequence). CDR3 length: 14 amino acids. DNA for the CDR3: TGTGCCAGTCAAGTTCAGGGGGCGGCGGAGACCCAGTACTTC. The encoded protein is CASQVQGAAETQYF.

The chain links TRBV18 to TRBJ2-1; D might be TRBD1 (5 bases). With 3 bases removed from V and 8 bases from J, the gap between germline ends came to 11 bases. CDR3 size: 13 residues. The germline V gene has CDR1 KGHSH and CDR2 LQKENI. CDR3 residues: CASSPDTADEQFF. CDR3 sequence (DNA): TGTGCCAGCTCACCGGACACAGCCGATGAGCAGTTCTTC.

V usage is TRBV27 and J usage is TRBJ2-5; D not certain. V lost 9 bases to trimming and J lost 3 bases, with 14 bases between them. The CDR3 has 13 residues. CDR1 and CDR2 from the germline V gene are MNHEY and SMNVEV (reference sequence). The CDR3 DNA reads as TGTGCCAGTAGGTTTAACAGAAAAGAGACCCAGTACTTC. Its protein product is CASRFNRKETQYF.

J is TRBJ1-1 and V is TRBV25-1; possible D gene TRBD1, 6 bases. The CDR3 has 15 amino acids. Per the germline V gene, CDR1 is MGHDK and CDR2 is SYGVNS. The V gene lost 3 bases and the J gene lost 5 bases, with 16 bases spanning the gap. The chain's CDR3 is CASSEVGGALTEAFF. The CDR3 bases are TGTGCCAGCAGTGAGGTTGGGGGGGCACTGACTGAAGCTTTCTTT.

The table lists this clone with a few counts. The chain carries TRBV6-5 and TRBJ1-6; possibly TRBD1 for D (6 bases). CDR1 and CDR2 (germline): MNHEY, SVGAGI. Between the trimmed V and J ends, which lost 0 bases and 6 bases, there was a span of 9 bases. The CDR3 loop spans 15 amino acids. CDR3 in DNA: TGTGCCAGCAGTTACTCGTTGGACAGTAATTCACCCCTCCACTTT. It codes for CASSYSLDSNSPLHF.